Listed below are T cell receptor beta chains from one sample, sequenced in a study of T cells in localized non-small cell lung cancer. Libraries were prepared by immunoSEQ multiplex PCR; TCRdb keeps only in-frame clonotypes and omits some of them. This table holds 60,000 to 65,000 clones, under 90% found once. The sample consisted of peripheral blood, taken before any cancer treatment. These receptors were taken from a woman aged 40-75 years with stage I lung adenocarcinoma. Both conserved end residues are part of each CDR3. Each record gives: D gene, J gene, V gene, CDR3 protein. D genes are given only for firm matches.

. TRBJ1-1 TRBV5-1 CASSDLQGNTEAFF
. TRBJ1-4 TRBV5-6 CASSLSGATNEKLFF
TRBD1 TRBJ2-7 TRBV7-3 CASSLESEGASYEQYF
TRBD1 TRBJ1-5 TRBV7-9 CASSSGTAGNQPQHF
. TRBJ1-1 TRBV5-1 CASSLATGNTEAFF
. TRBJ1-5 TRBV4-1 CASSQDQRDRQPQHF
. TRBJ1-1 TRBV5-6 CASSLGSPATEAFF
. TRBJ1-2 TRBV7-2 CASSPFGGNFGYTF
. TRBJ2-7 TRBV5-1 CASSFDMIYEQYF
. TRBJ1-1 TRBV7-3 CASSLMGQGHTEAFF
. TRBJ2-7 TRBV7-2 CASSLAPQVGYEQYF
. TRBJ2-7 TRBV28 CASRKTGSGTEQYF
. TRBJ2-3 TRBV9 CASSEGGWPVGDTQYF
TRBD1 TRBJ1-1 TRBV18 CASKGQGNTEAFF
. TRBJ2-5 TRBV4-2 CASSIRTGLKETQYF
TRBD1 TRBJ1-5 TRBV19 CASSGGTGGPYQPQHF
TRBD2 TRBJ2-1 TRBV11-2 CASSLARLAGNEQFF
. TRBJ1-2 TRBV11-2 CASSLRVYGYTF
TRBD1 TRBJ1-2 TRBV5-8 CASPATGTVIGYTF
. TRBJ1-2 TRBV30 CAWSALRGGYTF
TRBD1 TRBJ1-2 TRBV28 CASKGGQETPPDGYTF
. TRBJ2-7 TRBV5-1 CASSLGGSNEQYF
. TRBJ1-1 TRBV28 CASRAIEAFF
. TRBJ2-1 TRBV7-2 CASSQDGSYNEQFF
. TRBJ1-3 TRBV25-1 CASSAGDLVGNTIYF
. TRBJ1-1 TRBV19 CASSIGGRTNTEAFF
. TRBJ1-1 TRBV6-6 CASSQPTKNTEAFF
. TRBJ1-4 TRBV7-8 CASSRNAPRWNEKLFF
. TRBJ2-6 TRBV6-5 CASSFRYSGANVLTF
. TRBJ1-1 TRBV5-4 CASSLAGVDTEAFF
. TRBJ2-1 TRBV11-2 CASSLLAGVDYNEQFF
. TRBJ2-1 TRBV28 CASSLLGVGNNEQFF
. TRBJ1-5 TRBV15 CATSRVDQPQHF
. TRBJ1-2 TRBV5-1 CASSLEGREYYGYTF
. TRBJ1-2 TRBV5-4 CASSSGGRANYGYTF
. TRBJ2-7 TRBV6-5 CASSSTDGVPYEQYF
TRBD1 TRBJ2-3 TRBV14 CASSQDGGKTGRNTQYF
TRBD2 TRBJ2-1 TRBV7-3 CASSSKLSGTEQFF
. TRBJ2-2 TRBV6-6 CASSYSYAGTGELFF
. TRBJ2-7 TRBV2 CASSLGRAFSYEQYF
. TRBJ1-4 TRBV6-5 CASSSGQIPTNEKLFF
TRBD2 TRBJ2-7 TRBV6-5 CASSGGWEQYF